The clone carrying this TCR beta chain was seen more than once but under ten times. TCRdb ran MiXCR on the 5' RACE reads and lists one entry per CDR3 protein. The table records approximately 480,000 distinct CDR3 sequences, 15% to 20% of them present only once. The data were taken from a study of T-cell memory formation after mild COVID-19. This CDR3 contains 13 residues. Trimming took 0 bases from V and 6 from J, leaving 6 bases between them. From germline, CDR1 is LNHNV and CDR2 YYDKDF (reference sequence). This TCR was recovered from an adult woman who had mild COVID-19 (a few samples of this study predate the infection). Cell type and time point are not known. The rearrangement joins TRBV15 to TRBJ2-1, with unresolved D. The sample comprised PBMCs or a T cell subset sorted from them (not recorded which). The CDR3 DNA follows: TGTGCCACCAGCAGAGAGCCAGTCAATGAGCAGTTCTTC. It specifies CATSREPVNEQFF.